The entry below gives a single TCR beta chain sequence along with its context. As yet, its antigen is unknown. The data stem from a study of T cell responses to AZD1222 COVID-19 vaccine. Findings and caveats of the study: The donor cohort was predominantly white British with a female majority, and clonal diversity may have been underestimated. Breadth and depth of Spike-specific TCRs rose after two AZD1222 doses. Just a handful of AZD1222 recipients were seropositive at baseline.

TCRdb keeps only in-frame clones here, not all; method: immunoSEQ multiplex PCR. The sample yields about 220,000 clones, about 92% seen once. The germline gives CDR1 SGDLS, CDR2 YYNGEE. Unmatched junction bases numbered 11, after V lost 4 bases and J lost 10 bases. This CDR3 has 14 amino acids. The clonotype originates from an adult in good health. This sample comprised peripheral blood, obtained on day 0 of MenACWY control vaccination. The V gene is TRBV9, the J gene TRBJ2-1; the match to TRBD2 covers 7 bases. The chain's CDR3 is CASSPQAGAGEQFF. The DNA for the CDR3 is TGTGCCAGCAGCCCCCAGGCGGGAGCCGGCGAGCAGTTCTTC.